The 5 T cell receptor beta chains below were found in one sample sequenced in a study of breast tumors, draining lymph nodes, adjacent tissues. TCRdb re-derived calls from the multiplex PCR reads in MiXCR, one entry per CDR3 protein. The sample has about 200,000 distinct CDR3 sequences; around 29% are singletons. Axillary draining lymph nodes of breast cancer patients supplied the node samples. Sequencing was performed on axillary lymph node tissue. The receptor source for this set is a female donor with breast cancer. Some clones in this sample may be carry-over from other donors' samples.

This clonotype was seen repeatedly, ten times or more. The V call is TRBV5-8, the J call TRBJ2-3; TRBD2 matches at 12 bases. The CDR3 contains 15 residues. Per germline, CDR1 SGHTS and CDR2 YDEGEE. V lost 3 bases to trimming and J lost 4 bases; unmatched junction nucleotides: 3. CDR3 amino acids: CASSYTSGGPDTQYF. Here the CDR3 DNA reads TGTGCCAGCAGCTATACTAGCGGGGGGCCAGATACGCAGTATTTT.

Concerning this clonotype itself: A clone one base away is much larger, so this may be a read error. The CDR3 DNA reads as TGTGCCAGCAGCTTCGGCGGAACACGGTACAATGAGCAGTTCTTC. Translation: CASSFGGTRYNEQFF. The chain has TRBV11-3 and TRBJ2-1; D unresolved. Deletions cut 3 bases from V and 4 bases from J, with 13 bases between. This CDR3 contains 15 residues. From germline, CDR1 is SGHNT and CDR2 YENEEA.

This clonotype was seen a single time. DNA of the CDR3: TGTGCCAGCAGTGTAACCATAGCGGGGGGGGGACAGGGACGCTCACCCCTCCACTTT. Its translation is CASSVTIAGGGQGRSPLHF. V and J are TRBV2 and TRBJ1-6, with 9 bases identical to TRBD1. The CDR3 length is 19 residues. After removal of 4 bases from V and 10 bases from J, the junction contained 20 bases not matched to a gene. CDR1 is SNHLY, CDR2 FYNNEI, per germline.

This clonotype was seen many times. The chain joins TRBV29-1 to TRBJ2-7; TRBD1 might be the D (5 bases). Germline V lookup: CDR1 SQVTM, CDR2 ANQGSEA. V shed 3 bases and J shed 1 base, with 10 bases lying between them. CDR3 length: 13 amino acids. The CDR3 loop is CSVERAGSYEQYF. CDR3 DNA: TGCAGCGTTGAGAGAGCAGGGTCCTACGAGCAGTACTTC.

The J gene is TRBJ2-1, the V gene TRBV6-6; D possibly corresponds to TRBD2 (5 bases). The CDR3 sequence is 12 residues long. Trimming took off 6 bases at V and 6 bases at J, with 9 bases between the two ends. CDR1 is MNHNY and CDR2 is SVGAGI in the germline V gene (reference sequence). The CDR3 is CASSPSLNEQFF. Written as DNA, the CDR3 is TGTGCCAGCAGCCCTAGCCTCAATGAGCAGTTCTTC.